These T cell receptor beta chains were read from a single sample in a study of T cell changes during pregnancy in multiple sclerosis. TCRdb keeps only in-frame clones here, not all; method: immunoSEQ multiplex PCR. The table records tens of thousands of clones, 80% to 95% of them present only once. The sample here was CD4+ T cells from peripheral blood mononuclear cells, taken after pregnancy. These receptors came from a female donor with multiple sclerosis, enrolled in a pregnancy study. The CDR3 runs from the conserved cysteine through the conserved F or W. D genes are given only for firm matches. Not every row has a clone size; where given, it reads once, few, many or a size class.

clone_size: -; v_call: TRBV7-2; d_call: -; j_call: TRBJ1-1; cdr3_nt: TGTGCCAGCAGCTTACTGCGGACTGAAGCTTTCTTT; cdr3_aa: CASSLLRTEAFF
clone_size: once; v_call: TRBV7-2; d_call: -; j_call: TRBJ1-1; cdr3_nt: TGTGCCAGCAGCTTAGAACAGGGTTGGACTGAAGCTTTCTTT; cdr3_aa: CASSLEQGWTEAFF
clone_size: -; v_call: TRBV29-1; d_call: -; j_call: TRBJ1-2; cdr3_nt: TGCAGCGTTGGAGAGACAGTCTATGGCTACACCTTC; cdr3_aa: CSVGETVYGYTF
clone_size: -; v_call: TRBV18; d_call: TRBD1; j_call: TRBJ1-3; cdr3_nt: TGTGCCAGCTCATCCTTGGACAGGGGAACTGGAAACACCATATATTTT; cdr3_aa: CASSSLDRGTGNTIYF
clone_size: -; v_call: TRBV7-2; d_call: -; j_call: TRBJ2-6; cdr3_nt: TGTGCCAGCAGCGTCGACAGCTCTGGGGCCAACGTCCTGACTTTC; cdr3_aa: CASSVDSSGANVLTF
clone_size: once; v_call: TRBV9; d_call: TRBD2; j_call: TRBJ2-1; cdr3_nt: TGTGCCAGCAACAGACTAGCCGACCCCTACAATGAGCAGTTCTTC; cdr3_aa: CASNRLADPYNEQFF
clone_size: -; v_call: TRBV7-3; d_call: -; j_call: TRBJ2-7; cdr3_nt: TGTGCCAGCAGCTTATCCGGTACGGGGGAGCAGTACTTC; cdr3_aa: CASSLSGTGEQYF
clone_size: once; v_call: TRBV6-6; d_call: -; j_call: TRBJ1-2; cdr3_nt: TGTGCCAGCAGTTTTACAGGGATCCAGGATGGCTACACCTTC; cdr3_aa: CASSFTGIQDGYTF
clone_size: once; v_call: TRBV4-2; d_call: -; j_call: TRBJ2-4; cdr3_nt: TGTGCCAGCAGCCAAGCTACAGCCAAAAACATTCAGTACTTC; cdr3_aa: CASSQATAKNIQYF
clone_size: -; v_call: TRBV4-3; d_call: -; j_call: TRBJ1-5; cdr3_nt: TGCGCCAGCAGCCAAGATCCAGGGTATAGCAATCAGCCCCAGCATTTT; cdr3_aa: CASSQDPGYSNQPQHF
clone_size: -; v_call: TRBV11-2; d_call: -; j_call: TRBJ2-7; cdr3_nt: TGTGCCAGCAGCTCATCAACGCCGGGGCAGTACTTC; cdr3_aa: CASSSSTPGQYF
clone_size: -; v_call: TRBV5-1; d_call: -; j_call: TRBJ2-7; cdr3_nt: TGCGCCAGCAGCTTGAGCCCCCGCTACGAGCAGTACTTC; cdr3_aa: CASSLSPRYEQYF
clone_size: -; v_call: TRBV5-1; d_call: TRBD1; j_call: TRBJ2-7; cdr3_nt: TGCGCCAGCCGTACAGGGGGGACCTACGAGCAGTACTTC; cdr3_aa: CASRTGGTYEQYF
clone_size: -; v_call: TRBV7-2; d_call: TRBD1; j_call: TRBJ2-7; cdr3_nt: TGTGCCAGCAGCTTAGTTACAGGGGGGTACGAGCAGTACTTC; cdr3_aa: CASSLVTGGYEQYF
clone_size: -; v_call: TRBV14; d_call: -; j_call: TRBJ1-3; cdr3_nt: TGTGCCAGCAGCCAACATCGGAGGCCAGGAGTCTCTGGAAACACCATATATTTT; cdr3_aa: CASSQHRRPGVSGNTIYF
clone_size: -; v_call: TRBV7-2; d_call: TRBD1; j_call: TRBJ1-2; cdr3_nt: TGTGCCAGCAGCTTAGGGGGACAGGGTAACTATGGCTACACCTTC; cdr3_aa: CASSLGGQGNYGYTF
clone_size: -; v_call: TRBV6-5; d_call: -; j_call: TRBJ2-3; cdr3_nt: TGTGCCAGCAGTTACGGGGGGACCTTGGTAGCAGATACGCAGTATTTT; cdr3_aa: CASSYGGTLVADTQYF
clone_size: -; v_call: TRBV6-6; d_call: TRBD1; j_call: TRBJ2-1; cdr3_nt: TGTGCCAGCAGAACGGACAGGGTTTCAAATGAGCAGTTCTTC; cdr3_aa: CASRTDRVSNEQFF
clone_size: -; v_call: TRBV7-2; d_call: -; j_call: TRBJ1-5; cdr3_nt: TGTGCCAGCAGCTTACAAGCGGGGGTGAGCAATCAGCCCCAGCATTTT; cdr3_aa: CASSLQAGVSNQPQHF
clone_size: few; v_call: TRBV15; d_call: -; j_call: TRBJ1-2; cdr3_nt: TGTGCCACCAGCAGAGCTGCAGGAACCTTATATGGCTACACCTTC; cdr3_aa: CATSRAAGTLYGYTF
clone_size: -; v_call: TRBV6-5; d_call: -; j_call: TRBJ1-5; cdr3_nt: TGTGCCAGCAGCCCCGGTCCCAGCAATCAGCCCCAGCATTTT; cdr3_aa: CASSPGPSNQPQHF
clone_size: -; v_call: TRBV19; d_call: -; j_call: TRBJ1-5; cdr3_nt: TGTGCCAGTAGTATAGGGTCAGATAGCAATCAGCCCCAGCATTTT; cdr3_aa: CASSIGSDSNQPQHF
clone_size: -; v_call: TRBV7-6; d_call: -; j_call: TRBJ2-1; cdr3_nt: TGTGCCAGCAGCCGAGGGTCCTACAATGAGCAGTTCTTC; cdr3_aa: CASSRGSYNEQFF
clone_size: -; v_call: TRBV5-1; d_call: -; j_call: TRBJ2-4; cdr3_nt: TGCGCCAGCAGCCCGACAGTAGCCAAAAACATTCAGTACTTC; cdr3_aa: CASSPTVAKNIQYF
clone_size: -; v_call: TRBV5-4; d_call: TRBD1; j_call: TRBJ1-2; cdr3_nt: TGTGCCAGCAGCTTCGTCCTACAGGGGCGGGGTGGCTACACCTTC; cdr3_aa: CASSFVLQGRGGYTF
clone_size: -; v_call: TRBV4-1; d_call: TRBD2; j_call: TRBJ2-5; cdr3_nt: TGCGCCAGCAGCCAACGACGGACTAGCGGGCAAGAGACCCAGTACTTC; cdr3_aa: CASSQRRTSGQETQYF
clone_size: once; v_call: TRBV6-1; d_call: TRBD2; j_call: TRBJ2-5; cdr3_nt: TGTGCCAGCAGTGAAGCCCCTAAGGTCGCGGGGGGACGCCCACAAGAGACCCAGTACTTC; cdr3_aa: CASSEAPKVAGGRPQETQYF
clone_size: -; v_call: TRBV18; d_call: TRBD1; j_call: TRBJ1-6; cdr3_nt: TGTGCCAGCTCACCAGGGACAGCCTATAATTCACCCCTCCACTTT; cdr3_aa: CASSPGTAYNSPLHF
clone_size: once; v_call: TRBV5-4; d_call: -; j_call: TRBJ2-2; cdr3_nt: TGTGCCAGCAGCTTGGTTAGCGGAAACACCGGGGAGCTGTTTTTT; cdr3_aa: CASSLVSGNTGELFF
clone_size: -; v_call: TRBV5-1; d_call: -; j_call: TRBJ2-6; cdr3_nt: TGCGCCAGCAGCTTGACACCGTTTTCCTCTGGGGCCAACGTCCTGACTTTC; cdr3_aa: CASSLTPFSSGANVLTF
clone_size: -; v_call: TRBV9; d_call: TRBD1; j_call: TRBJ1-6; cdr3_nt: TGTGCCAGCAGCGCGGGACAGAATTCACCCCTCCACTTT; cdr3_aa: CASSAGQNSPLHF
clone_size: -; v_call: TRBV7-9; d_call: -; j_call: TRBJ1-3; cdr3_nt: TGTGCCAGCGATATACTGGTTGGAAACACCATATATTTT; cdr3_aa: CASDILVGNTIYF
clone_size: -; v_call: TRBV7-8; d_call: -; j_call: TRBJ1-1; cdr3_nt: TGTGCCAGCAGCTTAGAAGCAGGACTTAAGAACACTGAAGCTTTCTTT; cdr3_aa: CASSLEAGLKNTEAFF
clone_size: -; v_call: TRBV23-1; d_call: TRBD2; j_call: TRBJ2-7; cdr3_nt: TGCGCCAGCAGTCAATACTACCGGGGGGGATGGCCTTCCTACGAGCAGTACTTC; cdr3_aa: CASSQYYRGGWPSYEQYF
clone_size: -; v_call: TRBV11-2; d_call: -; j_call: TRBJ1-4; cdr3_nt: TGTGCCAGCAGCTTAAGCGAGGCACAGGGAAAACTGTTTTTT; cdr3_aa: CASSLSEAQGKLFF
clone_size: -; v_call: TRBV7-8; d_call: TRBD1; j_call: TRBJ1-2; cdr3_nt: TGTGCCAGCAGCTTAAGGAACAGGGGGGTCGACTATGGCTACACCTTC; cdr3_aa: CASSLRNRGVDYGYTF
clone_size: few; v_call: TRBV4-1; d_call: -; j_call: TRBJ1-6; cdr3_nt: TGCGCCAGCAGCCAGACAGACATGGGGCTCAGTAAATCACCCCTCCACTTT; cdr3_aa: CASSQTDMGLSKSPLHF
clone_size: -; v_call: TRBV5-1; d_call: TRBD2; j_call: TRBJ2-5; cdr3_nt: TGCGCCAGCAGCTTGGACCTCGGGACTAGCACAGAGACCCAGTACTTC; cdr3_aa: CASSLDLGTSTETQYF
clone_size: -; v_call: TRBV9; d_call: -; j_call: TRBJ1-2; cdr3_nt: TGTGCCAGCAGCGTAGTTGCCAGGGAGGCGGTTGGCTACACCTTC; cdr3_aa: CASSVVAREAVGYTF
clone_size: -; v_call: TRBV9; d_call: TRBD1; j_call: TRBJ2-1; cdr3_nt: TGTGCCAGCAGCGTAGACGGGACAGGGTCCTACAATGAGCAGTTCTTC; cdr3_aa: CASSVDGTGSYNEQFF
clone_size: -; v_call: TRBV7-7; d_call: TRBD2; j_call: TRBJ2-7; cdr3_nt: TGTGCCAGCAGCTTAGAACGGACTAGCCACGAGCAGTACTTC; cdr3_aa: CASSLERTSHEQYF
clone_size: -; v_call: TRBV6-1; d_call: TRBD1; j_call: TRBJ1-1; cdr3_nt: TGTGCCAGCAAAGGGACAGGAGCCCCGAGGGCTGAAGCTTTCTTT; cdr3_aa: CASKGTGAPRAEAFF
clone_size: -; v_call: TRBV18; d_call: -; j_call: TRBJ1-1; cdr3_nt: TGTGCCAGCTCACCACGGGACACGGGGAACACTGAAGCTTTCTTT; cdr3_aa: CASSPRDTGNTEAFF
clone_size: -; v_call: TRBV4-3; d_call: -; j_call: TRBJ1-2; cdr3_nt: TGCGCCAGCAGCCAAGATCGGGGGGACTATGGCTACACCTTC; cdr3_aa: CASSQDRGDYGYTF
clone_size: -; v_call: TRBV7-2; d_call: -; j_call: TRBJ1-4; cdr3_nt: TGTGCCAGCAGCTGGGGGGGGCGCGGTGAAAAACTGTTTTTT; cdr3_aa: CASSWGGRGEKLFF
clone_size: -; v_call: TRBV7-3; d_call: -; j_call: TRBJ2-5; cdr3_nt: TGTGCCAGCAGCTTAACGACAGGGAGGCAAGAGACCCAGTACTTC; cdr3_aa: CASSLTTGRQETQYF